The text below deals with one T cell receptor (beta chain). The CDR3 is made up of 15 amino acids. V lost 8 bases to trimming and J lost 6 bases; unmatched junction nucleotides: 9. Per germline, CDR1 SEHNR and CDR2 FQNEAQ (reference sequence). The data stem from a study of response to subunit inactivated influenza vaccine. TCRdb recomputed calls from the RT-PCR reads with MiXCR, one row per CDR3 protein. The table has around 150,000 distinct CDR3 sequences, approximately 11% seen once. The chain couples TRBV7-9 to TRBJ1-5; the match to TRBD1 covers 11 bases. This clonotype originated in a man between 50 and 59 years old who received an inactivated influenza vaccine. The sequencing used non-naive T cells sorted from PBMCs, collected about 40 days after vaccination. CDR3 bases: TGTGCCAGCTCCCACGGACAGGGGGCTTTTCAGCCCCAGCATTTT. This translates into CASSHGQGAFQPQHF. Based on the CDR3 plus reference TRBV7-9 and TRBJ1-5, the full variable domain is DTGVSQNPRHKITKRGQNVTFRCDPISEHNRLYWYRQTLGQGPEFLTYFQNEAQLEKSRLLSDRFSAERPKGSFSTLEIQRTEQGDSAMYLCASSHGQGAFQPQHFGDGTRLSIL.